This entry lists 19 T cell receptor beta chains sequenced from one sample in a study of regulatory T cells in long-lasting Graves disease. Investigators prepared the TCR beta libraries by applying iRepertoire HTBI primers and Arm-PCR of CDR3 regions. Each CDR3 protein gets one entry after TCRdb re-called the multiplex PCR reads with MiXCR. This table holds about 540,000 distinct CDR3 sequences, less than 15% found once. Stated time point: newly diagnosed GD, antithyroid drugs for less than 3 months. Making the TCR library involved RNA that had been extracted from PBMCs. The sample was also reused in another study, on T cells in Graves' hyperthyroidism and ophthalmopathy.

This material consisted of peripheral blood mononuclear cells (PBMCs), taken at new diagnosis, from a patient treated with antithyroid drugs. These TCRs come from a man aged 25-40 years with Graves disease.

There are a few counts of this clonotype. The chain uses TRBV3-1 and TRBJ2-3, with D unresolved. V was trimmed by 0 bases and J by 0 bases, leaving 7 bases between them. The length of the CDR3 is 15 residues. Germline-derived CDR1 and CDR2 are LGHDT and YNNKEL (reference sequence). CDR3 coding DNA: TGTGCCAGCAGCCAAGAGACCCAGAGCACAGATACGCAGTATTTT. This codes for CASSQETQSTDTQYF.

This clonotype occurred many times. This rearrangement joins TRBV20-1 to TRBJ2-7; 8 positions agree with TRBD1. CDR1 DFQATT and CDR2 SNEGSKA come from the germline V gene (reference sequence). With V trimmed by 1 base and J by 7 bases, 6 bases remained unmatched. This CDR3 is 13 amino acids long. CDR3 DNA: TGCAGTGCTAGAGCTAGGGACAGGTATGAGCAGTACTTC. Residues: CSARARDRYEQYF.

The CDR3 DNA reads TGTGCCAGTACCTCGGGACTCTCGGGCGAGCAGTACTTC. This codes for CASTSGLSGEQYF. The V gene is TRBV19, the J gene TRBJ2-7, with D possibly matching TRBD2 (6 bases). The CDR3 consists of 13 residues. V lost 7 bases and J 6 bases, leaving 16 bases between the germline ends. Germline V gives CDR1 LNHDA, CDR2 SQIVND (reference sequence).

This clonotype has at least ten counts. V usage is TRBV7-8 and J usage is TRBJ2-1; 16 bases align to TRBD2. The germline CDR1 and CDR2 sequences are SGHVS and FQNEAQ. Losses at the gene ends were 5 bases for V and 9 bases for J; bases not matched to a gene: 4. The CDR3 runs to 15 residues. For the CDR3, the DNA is TGTGCCAGCAGCGAGGGACTAGCGGGAGGGCTTGAGCAGTTCTTC. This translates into CASSEGLAGGLEQFF.

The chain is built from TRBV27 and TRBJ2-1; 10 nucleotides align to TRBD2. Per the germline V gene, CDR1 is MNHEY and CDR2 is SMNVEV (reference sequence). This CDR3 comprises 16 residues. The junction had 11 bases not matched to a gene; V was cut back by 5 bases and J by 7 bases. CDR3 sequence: CASSPWGTSDFNEQFF. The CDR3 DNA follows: TGTGCCAGCAGTCCCTGGGGGACTAGCGATTTTAATGAGCAGTTCTTC.

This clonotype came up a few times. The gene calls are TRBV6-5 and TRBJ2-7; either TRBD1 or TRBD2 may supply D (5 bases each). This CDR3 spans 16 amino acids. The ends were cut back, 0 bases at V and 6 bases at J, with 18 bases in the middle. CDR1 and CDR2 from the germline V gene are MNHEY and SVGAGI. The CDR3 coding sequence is TGTGCCAGCAGTTACTCTCTGGGGACCCTCCTAGGCGAGCAGTACTTC. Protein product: CASSYSLGTLLGEQYF.

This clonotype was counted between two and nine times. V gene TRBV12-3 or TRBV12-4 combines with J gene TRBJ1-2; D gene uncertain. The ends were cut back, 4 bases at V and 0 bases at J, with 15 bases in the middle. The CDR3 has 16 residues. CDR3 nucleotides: TGTGCCAGCAGTTGGGGTAGTGGAGGACCTAACTATGGCTACACCTTC. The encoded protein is CASSWGSGGPNYGYTF.

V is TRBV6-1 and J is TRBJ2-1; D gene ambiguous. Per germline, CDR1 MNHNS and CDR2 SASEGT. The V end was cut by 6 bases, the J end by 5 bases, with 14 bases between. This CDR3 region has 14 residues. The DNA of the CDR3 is TGTGCCAGCAGGCTGCGAATTCTAAACAATGAGCAGTTCTTC. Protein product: CASRLRILNNEQFF.

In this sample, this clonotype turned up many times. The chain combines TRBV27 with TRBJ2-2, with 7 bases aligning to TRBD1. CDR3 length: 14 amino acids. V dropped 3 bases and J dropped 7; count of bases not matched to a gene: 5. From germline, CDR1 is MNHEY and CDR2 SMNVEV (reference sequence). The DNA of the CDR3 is TGTGCCAGCAGTTTCGACAGGGTACACGGGGAGCTGTTTTTT. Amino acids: CASSFDRVHGELFF.

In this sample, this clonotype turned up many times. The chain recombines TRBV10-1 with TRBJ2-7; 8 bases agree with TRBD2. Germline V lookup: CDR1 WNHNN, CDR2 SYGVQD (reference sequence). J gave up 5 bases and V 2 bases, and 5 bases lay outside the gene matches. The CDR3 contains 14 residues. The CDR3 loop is CASSEVAGRNEQYF. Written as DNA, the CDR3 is TGCGCCAGCAGTGAGGTAGCGGGAAGGAACGAGCAGTACTTC.

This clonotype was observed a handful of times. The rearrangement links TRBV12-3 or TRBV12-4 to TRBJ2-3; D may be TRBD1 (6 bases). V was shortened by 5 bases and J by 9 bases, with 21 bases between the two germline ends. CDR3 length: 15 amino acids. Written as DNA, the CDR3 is TGTGCCAGCAGTGGTTTAGGGGGACACAGTTTCACGCAGTATTTT. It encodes CASSGLGGHSFTQYF.

The CDR3: CASSEKKWSSYNEQFF. The CDR3 DNA sequence: TGTGCCAGCAGTGAAAAGAAATGGAGCTCCTACAATGAGCAGTTCTTC. This chain joins TRBV2 and TRBJ2-1; D is uncertain. Trimming shortened V by 2 bases and J by 0 bases, and 11 bases separated the two germline ends. The CDR3 loop spans 16 amino acids. Germline V lookup: CDR1 SNHLY, CDR2 FYNNEI.

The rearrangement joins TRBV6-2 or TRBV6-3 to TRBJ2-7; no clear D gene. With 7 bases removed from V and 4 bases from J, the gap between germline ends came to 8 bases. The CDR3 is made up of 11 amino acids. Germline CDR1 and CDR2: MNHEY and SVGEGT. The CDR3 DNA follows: TGTGCCAGCAAAGCGAGATACGAGCAGTACTTC. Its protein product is CASKARYEQYF.

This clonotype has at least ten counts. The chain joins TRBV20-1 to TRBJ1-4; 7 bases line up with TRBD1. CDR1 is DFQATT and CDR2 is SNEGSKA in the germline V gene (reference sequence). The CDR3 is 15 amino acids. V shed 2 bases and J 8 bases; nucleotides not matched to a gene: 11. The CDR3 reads CSARRPTGTGEKLFF. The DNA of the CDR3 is TGCAGTGCTAGACGCCCGACAGGGACGGGGGAAAAACTGTTTTTT.

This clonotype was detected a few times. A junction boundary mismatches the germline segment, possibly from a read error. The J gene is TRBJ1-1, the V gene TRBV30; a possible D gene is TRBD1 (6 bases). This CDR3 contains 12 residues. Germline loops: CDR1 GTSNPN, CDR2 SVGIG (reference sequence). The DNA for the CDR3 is TGTGCCTGGAGGAGGGGGAACACTGAAGCTTCCTTT. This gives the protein CAWRRGNTEASF.

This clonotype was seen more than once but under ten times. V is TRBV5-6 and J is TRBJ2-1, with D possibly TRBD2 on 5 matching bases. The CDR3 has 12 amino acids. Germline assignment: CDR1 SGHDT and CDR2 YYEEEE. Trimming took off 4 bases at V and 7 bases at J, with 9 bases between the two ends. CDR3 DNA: TGTGCCAGCAGCCCTAGCCCAAATGAGCAGTTCTTC. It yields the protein CASSPSPNEQFF.

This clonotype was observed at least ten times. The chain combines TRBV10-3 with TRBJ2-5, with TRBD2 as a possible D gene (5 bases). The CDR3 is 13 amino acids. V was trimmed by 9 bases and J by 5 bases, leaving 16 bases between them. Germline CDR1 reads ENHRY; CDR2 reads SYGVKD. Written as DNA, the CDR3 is TGTGCCATGAGTAGCGTCGTCGGGGAGACCCAGTACTTC. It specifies CAMSSVVGETQYF.

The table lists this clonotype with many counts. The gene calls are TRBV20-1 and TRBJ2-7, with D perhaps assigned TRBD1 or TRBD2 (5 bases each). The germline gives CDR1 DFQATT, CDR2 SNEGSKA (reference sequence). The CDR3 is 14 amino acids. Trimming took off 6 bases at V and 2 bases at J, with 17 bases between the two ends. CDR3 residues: CSAKRGRHAYEQYF. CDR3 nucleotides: TGCAGTGCGAAGAGGGGCCGGCACGCCTACGAGCAGTACTTC.

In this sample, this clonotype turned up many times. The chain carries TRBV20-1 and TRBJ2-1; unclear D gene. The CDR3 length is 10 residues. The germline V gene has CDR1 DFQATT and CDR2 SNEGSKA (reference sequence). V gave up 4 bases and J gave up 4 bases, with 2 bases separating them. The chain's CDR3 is CSATYNEQFF. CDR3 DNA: TGCAGTGCTACTTACAATGAGCAGTTCTTC.